Detailed here is one TCR beta chain. As yet, its antigen is unknown. The authors isolated CD4+ T cells after more than eight days of culture. The data were taken from a study of vaccination effects on CD4 cells after COVID-19. The CDR3 spans 22 residues. Germline trimming cut 4 bases from V and 4 bases from J; bases unmatched to any gene: 29. In germline, CDR1 is SGHRS, CDR2 YFSETQ. Clones were read by immunoSEQ multiplex PCR, and TCRdb kept only the in-frame ones, dropping some. This repertoire shows 37,000 or so clones, 65% to 70% found once; its top ten account for around 3.8%. Study results and caveats: Clones of infection and vaccine origin contracted markedly late after vaccination.

This sample comprised CD4+ T cells from PBMCs cultured without peptide, obtained before COVID-19 vaccination. This sequence joins TRBV5-1 and TRBJ2-3, with 8 bases that match TRBD1. The clonotype was recovered from a human donor who received a COVID-19 vaccine. CDR3 loop: CASSQIKLKNRGTPVWADTQYF. The CDR3, as DNA: TGCGCCAGCAGCCAGATCAAACTAAAGAACAGGGGGACGCCCGTTTGGGCAGATACGCAGTATTTT.